This T cell receptor beta chain was recovered during a study of blood T cell repertoires in COVID-19. Looking at the study overall: Whether acute or convalescent, the COVID-19 samples came from the United States, Italy and Spain. In each case, the material was cDNA or gDNA derived from T cells, B-cell-depleted T cells, or PBMCs.

Germline-derived CDR1 and CDR2 are SNHLY and FYNNEI. Trimming removed 8 bases from V and 4 bases from J; junction bases left unmatched: 10. The CDR3 sequence is 14 residues long. Study processing details: The assay estimated nucleated cells by amplifying reference gene primers. Clones were sequenced by immunoSEQ multiplex PCR, and TCRdb holds only the in-frame ones, with some missing. The D gene and trimming were derived from the DNA, and the V and J assignments and clone size from that table. The sample carries approximately 150,000 clones, over 80% recorded once. This chain links TRBV2 with TRBJ1-2; 7 bases are a match to TRBD1. The clonotype originates from a woman in her forties or fifties with acute or convalescent COVID-19. What was sequenced was peripheral blood. The CDR3 protein is CASEYGDRSYGYTF. CDR3 nucleotides: TGTGCCAGCGAATATGGGGACAGATCCTATGGCTACACCTTC.